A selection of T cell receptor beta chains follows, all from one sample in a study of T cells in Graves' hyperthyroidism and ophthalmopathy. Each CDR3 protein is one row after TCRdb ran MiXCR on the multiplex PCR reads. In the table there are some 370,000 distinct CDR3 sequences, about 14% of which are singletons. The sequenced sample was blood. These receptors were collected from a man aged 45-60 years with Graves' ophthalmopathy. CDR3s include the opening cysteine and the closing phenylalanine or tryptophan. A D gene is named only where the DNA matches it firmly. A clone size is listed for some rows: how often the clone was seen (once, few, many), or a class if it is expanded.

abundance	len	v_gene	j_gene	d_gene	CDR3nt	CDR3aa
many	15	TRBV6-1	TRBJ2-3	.	TGTGCCAGCAGTGGCAGGGAAGAGGGCACAGATACGCAGTATTTT	CASSGREEGTDTQYF
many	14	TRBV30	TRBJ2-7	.	TGTGCCTGGAGTGTACCGTGGGGGGTAGACGAGCAGTACTTC	CAWSVPWGVDEQYF
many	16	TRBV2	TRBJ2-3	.	TGTGCCAGCATGGCCGAATGGACAACCAGCACAGATACGCAGTATTTT	CASMAEWTTSTDTQYF
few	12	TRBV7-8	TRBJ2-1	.	TGTGCCAGCAGCTTAAACCCGGGGGTTCCGTTCTTC	CASSLNPGVPFF
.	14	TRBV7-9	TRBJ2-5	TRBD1	TGTGCCAGCAGCTTAGAGACAGGGGAGGAGACCCAGTACTTC	CASSLETGEETQYF
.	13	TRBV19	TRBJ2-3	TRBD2	TGTGCCAGCGCTAGCGGGTTCACAGATACGCAGTATTTT	CASASGFTDTQYF
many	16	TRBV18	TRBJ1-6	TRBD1	TGTGCCAGCTCACCGCTCGGACAGGCTGGCAATTCACCCCTCCACTTT	CASSPLGQAGNSPLHF
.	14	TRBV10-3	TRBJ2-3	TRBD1	TGTGCCTCCTGGACAGGAGCTAGCACAGATACGCAGTATTTT	CASWTGASTDTQYF
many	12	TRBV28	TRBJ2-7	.	TGTGCCAGCTCGGGCATCGGCTACGAGCAGTACTTC	CASSGIGYEQYF
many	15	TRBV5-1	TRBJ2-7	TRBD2	TGCGCCAGCACCTTGGATCTAGCGGGAGTCTACGAGCAGTACTTC	CASTLDLAGVYEQYF
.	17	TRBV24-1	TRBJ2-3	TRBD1	TGTGCCACCAGTGATCGGGACACGGAACAGGGGACAGATACGCAGTATTTT	CATSDRDTEQGTDTQYF
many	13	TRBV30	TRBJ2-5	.	TGTGCCTGGAGCGGTAGAACTCAAGAGACCCAGTACTTC	CAWSGRTQETQYF
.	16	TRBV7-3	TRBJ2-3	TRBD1	TGTGCCAGCAGCTTAAGCGGGGGACAGGGGGCAGATACGCAGTATTTT	CASSLSGGQGADTQYF
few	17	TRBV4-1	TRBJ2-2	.	TGCGCCAGCAGTCATTATTTCCGGGACCCAAACACCGGGGAGCTGTTTTTT	CASSHYFRDPNTGELFF
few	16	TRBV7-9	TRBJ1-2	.	TGTGCCAGCAGCTTAGGCCGCAGGGGCTTCAGCTATGGCTACACCTTC	CASSLGRRGFSYGYTF
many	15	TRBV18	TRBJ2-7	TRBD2	TGTGCCAGCTCTTTGACTAGCGGGAGTCTCGACGAGCAGTACTTC	CASSLTSGSLDEQYF
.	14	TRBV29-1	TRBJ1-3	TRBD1	TGCAGCGTTGAGCCAGGGGGTTCTGGAAACACCATATATTTT	CSVEPGGSGNTIYF
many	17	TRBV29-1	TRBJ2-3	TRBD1	TGCAGCGTTGAGAGTCCCGGGACAGGGGGTCATACAGATACGCAGTATTTT	CSVESPGTGGHTDTQYF
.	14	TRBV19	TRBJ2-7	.	TGTGCCAGTAGTATCGTGGGCATGTTGAACGAGCAGTACTTC	CASSIVGMLNEQYF
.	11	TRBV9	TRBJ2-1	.	TGTGCCAGCAGCGGGACAGAAGAGCAGTTCTTC	CASSGTEEQFF
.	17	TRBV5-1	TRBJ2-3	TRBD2	TGCGCCAGCAGCTTGGCCCCAGCGGGGGCTGGGTCAGATACGCAGTATTTT	CASSLAPAGAGSDTQYF
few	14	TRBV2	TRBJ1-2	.	TGTGCCAGCAGTGAAAGGGGACTGGTCTATGGCTACACCTTC	CASSERGLVYGYTF
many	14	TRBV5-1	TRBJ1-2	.	TGCGCCAGCAGCGCGAGGGTAGGGAACTATGGCTACACCTTC	CASSARVGNYGYTF
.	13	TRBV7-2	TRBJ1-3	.	TGTGCCAGCAGCTTATCGATCGGAAACACCATATATTTT	CASSLSIGNTIYF
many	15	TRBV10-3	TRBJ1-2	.	TGTGCCATCAGGGAGAACTCTCTGGTAGGCTATGGCTACACCTTC	CAIRENSLVGYGYTF
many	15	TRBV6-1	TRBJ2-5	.	TGTGCCAGCAGTGAGGTCGGGACACTCCAAGAGACCCAGTACTTC	CASSEVGTLQETQYF
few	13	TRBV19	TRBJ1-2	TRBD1	TGTGCCAGTAGTGAAGGGGGCTTGTATGGCTACACCTTC	CASSEGGLYGYTF
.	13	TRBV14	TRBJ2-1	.	TGTGCCAGCAGCCAAGTAGGAGTAGCGAAGCAGTTCTTC	CASSQVGVAKQFF
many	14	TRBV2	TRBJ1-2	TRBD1	TGTGCCAGCACTGTGGGACAGGGAAACTATGGCTACACCTTC	CASTVGQGNYGYTF
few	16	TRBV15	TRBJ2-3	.	TGTGCCACCAGCAGAGATATAACAGGGAGCACAGATACGCAGTATTTT	CATSRDITGSTDTQYF
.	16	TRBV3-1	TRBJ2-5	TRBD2	TGTGCCAGCAGCCCGCCGGGACTAGCGGTTCAAGAGACCCAGTACTTC	CASSPPGLAVQETQYF
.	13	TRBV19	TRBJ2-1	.	TGTGCCAGTAGTATCCTCAGCGGGAATGAGCAGTTCTTC	CASSILSGNEQFF
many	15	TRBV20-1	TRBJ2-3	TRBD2	TGCAGTGCTAGAGGCCCCAACAGACTAGCGGATACGCAGTATTTT	CSARGPNRLADTQYF
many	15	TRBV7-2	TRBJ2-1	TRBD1	TGTGCCAGCAGCGTCTGGACAGGGATCTACAATGAGCAGTTCTTC	CASSVWTGIYNEQFF
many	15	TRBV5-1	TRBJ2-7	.	TGCGCCAGCAGCTCCGGCGGCAGGGGAAGAGTCGAGCAGTACTTC	CASSSGGRGRVEQYF
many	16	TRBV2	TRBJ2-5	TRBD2	TGTGCCAGCAGTTCCGGACTAGCGGGAAACCAAGAGACCCAGTACTTC	CASSSGLAGNQETQYF
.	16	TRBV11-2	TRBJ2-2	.	TGTGCCAGCAGCTTAGAAGTAGGCCCGAACACCGGGGAGCTGTTTTTT	CASSLEVGPNTGELFF
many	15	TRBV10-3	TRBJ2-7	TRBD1	TGTGCCATCAGTGAGCCCGGACAGGAACCCTACGAGCAGTACTTC	CAISEPGQEPYEQYF
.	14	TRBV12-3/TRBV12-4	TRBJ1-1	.	TGTGCCAGCAGTTTACGGCAGGGGTACACTGAAGCTTTCTTT	CASSLRQGYTEAFF